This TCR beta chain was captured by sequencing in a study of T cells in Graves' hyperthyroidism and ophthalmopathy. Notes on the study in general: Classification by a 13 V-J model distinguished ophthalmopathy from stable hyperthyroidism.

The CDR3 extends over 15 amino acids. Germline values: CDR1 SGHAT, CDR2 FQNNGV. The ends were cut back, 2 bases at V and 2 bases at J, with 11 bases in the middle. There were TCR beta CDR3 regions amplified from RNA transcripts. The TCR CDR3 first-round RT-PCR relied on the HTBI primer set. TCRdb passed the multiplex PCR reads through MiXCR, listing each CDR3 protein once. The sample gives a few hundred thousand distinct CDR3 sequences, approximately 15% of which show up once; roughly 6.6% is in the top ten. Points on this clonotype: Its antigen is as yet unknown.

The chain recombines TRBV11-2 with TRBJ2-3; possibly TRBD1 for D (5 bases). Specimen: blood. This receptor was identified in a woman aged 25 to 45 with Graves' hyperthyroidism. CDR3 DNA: TGTGCCAGCAGCTTACTAGGGGATATCACAGATACGCAGTATTTT. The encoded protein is CASSLLGDITDTQYF.